This T cell receptor (beta chain) was documented in a study of sequential checkpoint blockade in melanoma. At the level of the study: Patients were randomized 1:1 to nivolumab-then-ipilimumab or ipilimumab-then-nivolumab first-line. Both treatment sequences were followed by maintenance nivolumab.

CDR3 size: 16 residues. Germline loops: CDR1 MNHEY, CDR2 SMNVEV (reference sequence). Trimming took off 1 base at V and 2 bases at J, with 12 bases between the two ends. Assay used: immunoSEQ multiplex PCR; TCRdb lists only in-frame clones, some missing. The table records roughly 5,100 clones, 70% to 85% of them present only once. Noted treatment: randomized to nivolumab then ipilimumab (arm A) or the reverse (arm B). No patient had prior DNA-damaging chemotherapy. Live CD3+CD8+ CD19− CD56− cells were sorted from PBMCs. The chain recombines TRBV27 with TRBJ2-1; possible D gene TRBD1, 7 bases. The sequencing used CD8+ T cells sorted from blood (inferred from file names), collected from a patient given nivolumab and ipilimumab in sequence. This TCR came from a human donor with melanoma. The CDR3 spells CASSLWQGGPYNEQFF. CDR3 nucleotide sequence: TGTGCCAGCAGTTTATGGCAGGGGGGACCCTACAATGAGCAGTTCTTC.